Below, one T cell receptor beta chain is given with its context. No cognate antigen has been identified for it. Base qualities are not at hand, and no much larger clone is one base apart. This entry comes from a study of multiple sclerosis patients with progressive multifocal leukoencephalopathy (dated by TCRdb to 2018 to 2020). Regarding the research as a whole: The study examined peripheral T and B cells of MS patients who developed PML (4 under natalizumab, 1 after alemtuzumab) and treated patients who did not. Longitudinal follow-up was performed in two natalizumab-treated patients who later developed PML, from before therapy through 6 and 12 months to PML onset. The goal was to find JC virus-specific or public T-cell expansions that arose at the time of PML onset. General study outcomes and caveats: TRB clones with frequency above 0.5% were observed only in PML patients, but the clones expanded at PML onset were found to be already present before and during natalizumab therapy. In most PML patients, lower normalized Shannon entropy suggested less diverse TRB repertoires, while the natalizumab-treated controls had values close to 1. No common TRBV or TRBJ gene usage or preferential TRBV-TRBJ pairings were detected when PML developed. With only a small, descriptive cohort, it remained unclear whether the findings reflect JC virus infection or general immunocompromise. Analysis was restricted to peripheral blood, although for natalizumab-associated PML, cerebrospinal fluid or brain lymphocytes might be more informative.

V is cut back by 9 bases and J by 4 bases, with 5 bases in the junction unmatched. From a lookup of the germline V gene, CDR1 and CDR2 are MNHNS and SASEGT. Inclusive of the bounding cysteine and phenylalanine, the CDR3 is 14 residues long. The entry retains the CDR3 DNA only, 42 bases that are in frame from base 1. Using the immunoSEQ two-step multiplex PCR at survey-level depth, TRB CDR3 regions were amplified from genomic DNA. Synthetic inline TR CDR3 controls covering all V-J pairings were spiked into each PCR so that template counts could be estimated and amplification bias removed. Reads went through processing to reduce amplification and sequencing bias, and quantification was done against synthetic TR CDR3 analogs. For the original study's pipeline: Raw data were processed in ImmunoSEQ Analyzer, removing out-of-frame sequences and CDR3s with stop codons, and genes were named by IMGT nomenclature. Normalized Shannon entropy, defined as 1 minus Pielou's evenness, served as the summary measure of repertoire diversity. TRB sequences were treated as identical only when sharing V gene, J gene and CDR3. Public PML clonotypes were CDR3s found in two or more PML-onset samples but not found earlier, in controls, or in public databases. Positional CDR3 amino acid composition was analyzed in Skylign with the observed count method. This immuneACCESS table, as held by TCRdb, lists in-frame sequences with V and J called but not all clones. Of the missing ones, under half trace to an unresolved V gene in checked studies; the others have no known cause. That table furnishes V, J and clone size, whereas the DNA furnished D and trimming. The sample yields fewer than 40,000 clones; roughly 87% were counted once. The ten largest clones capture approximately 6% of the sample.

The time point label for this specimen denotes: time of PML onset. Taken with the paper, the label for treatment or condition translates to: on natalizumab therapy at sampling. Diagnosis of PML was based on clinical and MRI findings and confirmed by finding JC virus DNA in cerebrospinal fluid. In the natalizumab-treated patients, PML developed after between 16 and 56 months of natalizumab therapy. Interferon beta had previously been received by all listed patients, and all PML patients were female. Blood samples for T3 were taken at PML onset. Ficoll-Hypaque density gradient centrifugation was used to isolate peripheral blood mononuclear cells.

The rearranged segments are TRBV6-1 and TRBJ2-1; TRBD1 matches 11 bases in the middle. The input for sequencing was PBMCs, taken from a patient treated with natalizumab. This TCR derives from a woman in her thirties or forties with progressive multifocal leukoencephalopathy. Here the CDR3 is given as CASSGTGGYNEQFF. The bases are TGTGCCAGTTCCGGGACAGGGGGATACAATGAGCAGTTCTTC.